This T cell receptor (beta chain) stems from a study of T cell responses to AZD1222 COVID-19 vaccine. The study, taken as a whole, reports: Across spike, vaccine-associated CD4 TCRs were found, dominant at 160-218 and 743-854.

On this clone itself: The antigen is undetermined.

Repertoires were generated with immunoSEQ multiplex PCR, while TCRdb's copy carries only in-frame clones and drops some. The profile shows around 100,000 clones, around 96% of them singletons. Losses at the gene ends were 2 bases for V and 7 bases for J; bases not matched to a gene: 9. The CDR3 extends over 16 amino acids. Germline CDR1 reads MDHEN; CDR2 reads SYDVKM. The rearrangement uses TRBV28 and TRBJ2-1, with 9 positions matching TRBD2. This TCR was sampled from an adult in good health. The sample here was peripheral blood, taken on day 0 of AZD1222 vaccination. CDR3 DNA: TGTGCCAGCAGTTTACTAGCGGGAAACCACGGAAATGAGCAGTTCTTC. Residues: CASSLLAGNHGNEQFF. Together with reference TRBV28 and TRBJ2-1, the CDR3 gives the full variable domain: DVKVTQSSRYLVKRTGEKVFLECVQDMDHENMFWYRQDPGLGLRLIYFSYDVKMKEKGDIPEGYSVSREKKERFSLILESASTNQTSMYLCASSLLAGNHGNEQFFGPGTRLTVL.